One and the same sample provided the 30 T cell receptor beta chains below, sequenced in a study of blood T cells in healthy people across ages. With a J-beta primer mix and a sample-barcoded 5' primer, a second PCR ran roughly 6 to 11 cycles. TCRdb itself ran the 5' RACE reads through MiXCR, one entry per CDR3 protein. The sample has approximately 1,000,000 distinct CDR3 sequences, more than 40% seen once. The specimen was blood. These receptors were collected from an older woman in good health.

This clonotype was picked up a small number of times. The rearrangement joins TRBV12-3 or TRBV12-4 to TRBJ2-2, with 7 bases fitting TRBD1. J lost 1 base, V lost 6 bases, and 5 bases had no gene match. The CDR3 spans 15 residues. In DNA form, the CDR3 reads TGTGCCAGCAGCCGGGACAGTCAGAACACCGGGGAGCTGTTTTTT. Translating gives CASSRDSQNTGELFF.

This chain uses TRBV20-1 with TRBJ2-3; D ambiguous. Germline-derived CDR1 and CDR2 are DFQATT and SNEGSKA (reference sequence). This CDR3 has 11 residues. V was pared by 6 bases and J by 2 bases, with 6 bases between. The CDR3 DNA reads as TGCAGTGCATACTACACAGATACGCAGTATTTT. Translation: CSAYYTDTQYF.

The chain links TRBV7-9 to TRBJ2-3; 10 positions agree with TRBD1. Per germline, CDR1 SEHNR and CDR2 FQNEAQ (reference sequence). This CDR3 has 16 residues. With V trimmed by 5 bases and J by 2 bases, 7 bases remained unmatched. The CDR3 loop is CASSDRDRGITDTQYF. CDR3 nucleotides: TGTGCCAGCAGCGACCGGGACAGGGGTATCACAGATACGCAGTATTTT.

This sequence joins TRBV20-1 and TRBJ2-7; 7 positions agree with TRBD1. Per the germline V gene, CDR1 is DFQATT and CDR2 is SNEGSKA (reference sequence). This CDR3 comprises 14 residues. V dropped 6 bases and J dropped 2; count of bases not matched to a gene: 10. The CDR3 spells CSAENRGIPYEQYF. For the CDR3, the DNA is TGCAGTGCGGAGAACAGGGGAATCCCCTACGAGCAGTACTTC.

This clonotype was observed a few times. The limits of the CDR3 on the DNA are not certain, so only TCRdb's listed CDR3 is given. The CDR3: CASSFGPGGPYEQYF. This chain links TRBV5-1 with TRBJ2-7; no check of the table's D call, TRBD1, against the DNA was made. Germline V gene sequence: CDR1 SGHRS, CDR2 YFSETQ. A total of 15 residues make up the CDR3, ends included.

The genes are TRBV4-1 and TRBJ2-7; D unclear. The germline V and J ends were trimmed by 1 base and 8 bases, with 12 bases remaining between them. Germline V lookup: CDR1 MGHRA, CDR2 YSYEKL. The CDR3 sequence is 13 residues long. The DNA of the CDR3 is TGCGCCAGCAGCCAAGGGGATCTAGTCAAGCAGTACTTC. Translating gives CASSQGDLVKQYF.

The genes are TRBV29-1 and TRBJ1-1; 8 positions agree with TRBD1. V was pared by 6 bases and J by 0 bases, with 6 bases of the junction left unmatched. The CDR3 totals 14 residues. CDR1 and CDR2 (germline): SQVTM, ANQGSEA. CDR3: CSVSQGVMNTEAFF. Here the CDR3 DNA reads TGCAGCGTGTCACAGGGGGTCATGAACACTGAAGCTTTCTTT.

This clonotype was observed a few times. The chain couples TRBV7-2 to TRBJ2-3; D not resolved. Trimming took off 0 bases at V and 1 base at J, with 17 bases between the two ends. This CDR3 is 18 amino acids long. CDR1 is SGHTA and CDR2 is FQGNSA in the germline V gene. CDR3 sequence: CASSLAPVSTPRTDTQYF. The CDR3 region has the DNA TGTGCCAGCAGCTTAGCCCCCGTCTCTACCCCACGCACAGATACGCAGTATTTT.

This clonotype was counted a few times. The chain has TRBV10-3 and TRBJ2-1, with 10 bases identical to TRBD2. After removal of 7 bases from V and 2 bases from J, the junction contained 14 bases not matched to a gene. Germline V gene sequence: CDR1 ENHRY, CDR2 SYGVKD. CDR3 length: 18 amino acids. The CDR3 DNA reads TGTGCCATCAAAGAGCGGGAGGGCCGTAGTGTAGCCTACAATGAGCAGTTCTTC. Protein product: CAIKEREGRSVAYNEQFF.

The genes are TRBV27 and TRBJ2-2; 10 bases match TRBD1. The germline V gene encodes CDR1 MNHEY and CDR2 SMNVEV (reference sequence). Losses at the gene ends were 6 bases for V and 5 bases for J; bases not matched to a gene: 9. The CDR3 consists of 16 residues. The CDR3 nucleotides read TGTGCCAGCAGCTGGATCGACAGGGGGCAAACCGGGGAGCTGTTTTTT. It codes for CASSWIDRGQTGELFF.

A remark on this clonotype: Germline and junction disagree at one end, which may indicate a read error. V gene TRBV20-1 combines with J gene TRBJ2-3, with 10 bases fitting TRBD2. CDR3 length: 16 residues. The germline V gene encodes CDR1 DFQATT and CDR2 SNEGSKA (reference sequence). Here the CDR3 reads CSARVSSGSFADTLYF. The CDR3 DNA reads as TGCAGTGCTAGAGTTTCTAGCGGGAGTTTCGCAGATACGCTGTATTTT.

The rearrangement uses TRBV6-5 and TRBJ1-1; tentative D call: TRBD1 (5 bases). CDR1 and CDR2 from the germline V gene are MNHEY and SVGAGI. Deletions cut 5 bases from V and 1 base from J, with 11 bases between. The CDR3 length is 14 residues. The CDR3: CASSAWGTNTEAFF. The CDR3 region has the DNA TGTGCCAGCAGTGCGTGGGGGACGAACACTGAAGCTTTCTTT.

The V call is TRBV29-1, the J call TRBJ2-1; D possibly corresponds to TRBD1 (6 bases). Germline assignment: CDR1 SQVTM and CDR2 ANQGSEA. The V gene lost 3 bases and the J gene lost 7 bases, with 16 bases spanning the gap. This CDR3 has 14 amino acids. CDR3 coding DNA: TGCAGCGTTGAGGGGGCCCGTAATTATAATGAGCAGTTCTTC. It codes for CSVEGARNYNEQFF.

This chain uses TRBV11-2 with TRBJ2-2; 10 bases fit TRBD2. Germline CDR1 and CDR2: SGHAT and FQNNGV. After removal of 11 bases from V and 3 bases from J, the junction contained 3 bases not matched to a gene. The CDR3 loop spans 13 amino acids. CDR3: CACSGRYTGELFF. In DNA form, the CDR3 reads TGTGCCTGTAGCGGGAGGTACACCGGGGAGCTGTTTTTT.

This clonotype was observed a handful of times. This sequence joins TRBV5-1 and TRBJ2-4; D could derive from TRBD1 or TRBD2 (6 bases each). The germline V gene has CDR1 SGHRS and CDR2 YFSETQ. This CDR3 comprises 14 residues. With 4 bases removed from V and 13 bases from J, the gap between germline ends came to 21 bases. The CDR3 region is CASSVEPARGEQYF. CDR3 coding DNA: TGCGCCAGCAGCGTGGAACCAGCTAGGGGGGAGCAGTACTTC.

V and J are TRBV27 and TRBJ2-7, with 9 positions matching TRBD2. The J call could be wrong; TRBJ2-5 is a better fit for the DNA end. Germline V gene lookup returns CDR1 MNHEY and CDR2 SMNVEV (reference sequence). The CDR3 covers 16 residues. The CDR3 bases are TGTGCCAGCAGTTTTGGCAGACTAGCGGTTGGGGAGACCCAGTACTTC. The encoded protein is CASSFGRLAVGETQYF.

This clonotype was found a few times. The chain couples TRBV29-1 to TRBJ2-1, with D possibly called TRBD1 or TRBD2 (5 bases each). Trimming pared 5 bases from V and 9 bases from J, leaving 14 bases between. The CDR3 has 12 residues. The germline CDR1 and CDR2 sequences are SQVTM and ANQGSEA. CDR3 region: CSVRDPMREQFF. The CDR3 DNA follows: TGCAGCGTTAGGGACCCCATGCGTGAGCAGTTCTTC.

For this clonotype: With a much larger clone just one base away, this may be a read error. The rearrangement links TRBV4-2 to TRBJ2-1; TRBD2 is a possible D gene (6 bases). The germline CDR1 and CDR2 sequences are LGHNA and YNFKEQ. The CDR3 consists of 14 residues. The CDR3: CVSSQDLLAREQFF. In DNA, the CDR3 is TGTGTCAGCAGCCAAGATCTCCTAGCGAGGGAGCAGTTCTTC.

The CDR3 sequence is CSAHRWGNTEAFF. As DNA, the CDR3 is TGCAGCGCCCACAGGTGGGGGAACACTGAAGCTTTCTTT. This sequence joins TRBV29-1 and TRBJ1-1, with D tentatively TRBD1 (5 bases). The CDR3 consists of 13 residues. With 7 bases removed from V and 1 base from J, the gap between germline ends came to 13 bases. CDR1 is SQVTM, CDR2 ANQGSEA, per germline. The complete variable domain, with remaining parts taken from reference TRBV29-1 and TRBJ1-1, reads SAVISQKPSRDICQRGTSLTIQCQVDSQVTMMFWYRQQPGQSLTLIATANQGSEATYESGFVIDKFPISRPNLTFSTLTVSNMSPEDSSIYLCSAHRWGNTEAFFGQGTRLTVV.

This clonotype was seen just once. The chain uses TRBV28 and TRBJ2-3, with TRBD1 matching over 12 bases. Trimming took 5 bases from V and 3 from J; bases not matched to a gene: 9. In germline, CDR1 is MDHEN, CDR2 SYDVKM. This CDR3 is 17 amino acids long. Here the CDR3 reads CASSIPRDRGLTDTQYF. In DNA, the CDR3 is TGTGCCAGCAGTATCCCCAGGGACAGGGGGCTGACAGATACGCAGTATTTT.

This clonotype was observed a few times. CDR3 nucleotide sequence: TGTGCCAGCAGCCAAGGGGACATCACAGAGACCCAGTACTTC. Amino acids: CASSQGDITETQYF. The chain couples TRBV4-2 to TRBJ2-5, with D perhaps matching TRBD1 (6 bases). The germline V gene has CDR1 LGHNA and CDR2 YNFKEQ. This CDR3 has 14 amino acids. V was clipped by 1 base and J by 4 bases, with 10 bases between them.

This chain uses TRBV10-3 with TRBJ2-1; 11 bases are shared with TRBD1. The junction had 14 bases not matched to a gene; V was cut back by 10 bases and J by 0 bases. Germline CDR1 reads ENHRY; CDR2 reads SYGVKD. The CDR3 is 18 residues long. The CDR3 reads CATRGTGGARSSYNEQFF. Here the CDR3 DNA reads TGTGCCACCAGAGGGACAGGGGGGGCGAGGAGCTCCTACAATGAGCAGTTCTTC.

The chain uses TRBV5-6 and TRBJ2-1, with 7 bases matching TRBD2. The trim removed 2 bases at V and 1 base at J, leaving 3 bases unmatched. Germline CDR1 is SGHDT and CDR2 is YYEEEE. The CDR3 extends over 15 amino acids. CDR3 in amino acids: CASSFSGQSYNEQFF. CDR3 nucleotide sequence: TGTGCCAGCAGCTTTAGCGGGCAGTCCTACAATGAGCAGTTCTTC.

The chain has TRBV3-1 and TRBJ2-5, with a possible D match to TRBD2 (6 bases). Germline V gene lookup returns CDR1 LGHDT and CDR2 YNNKEL (reference sequence). Trimming stripped 0 bases from V and 11 bases from J, with 13 bases between. This CDR3 contains 13 residues. The CDR3 nucleotides read TGTGCCAGCAGCCAAGACCGACCTCGGGAGCAGTACTTC. This sequence encodes CASSQDRPREQYF.

This clonotype was recorded many times. The J gene is TRBJ2-5, the V gene TRBV4-1; no reliable D call. Between the trimmed V and J ends, which lost 0 bases and 7 bases, there was a span of 6 bases. The germline gives CDR1 MGHRA, CDR2 YSYEKL. The CDR3 spans 12 residues. The CDR3 region is CASSQDERTQYF. The CDR3 DNA is TGCGCCAGCAGCCAAGATGAGAGGACCCAGTACTTC.

This clonotype has just a few counts. CDR3 coding DNA: TGTGCCAGCATCTTAAGGGGGCAACTGAACACTGAAGCTTTCTTT. Protein sequence: CASILRGQLNTEAFF. This chain joins TRBV21-1 and TRBJ1-1; no DNA check was done on the table's D call, TRBD1. TRBV21-1 is described as a pseudogene. This CDR3 is built from 15 residues.

The J gene is TRBJ2-1, the V gene TRBV24-1, with 14 bases matching TRBD2. After removal of 5 bases from V and 6 bases from J, the junction contained 5 bases not matched to a gene. CDR3 length: 16 amino acids. Germline V gives CDR1 KGHDR, CDR2 SFDVKD. CDR3 sequence (DNA): TGTGCCACCAGTGGCCCCGGGACTAGCGGGAGCAATGAGCAGTTCTTC. Its protein is CATSGPGTSGSNEQFF.

The genes are TRBV27 and TRBJ2-5; 9 bases are a match to TRBD1. Germline V gives CDR1 MNHEY, CDR2 SMNVEV (reference sequence). The CDR3 consists of 18 residues. V shed 3 bases, J shed 9 bases, and the junction held 20 bases outside the gene matches. The DNA for the CDR3 is TGTGCCAGCAGTTTGCCCAGCTTCCCGGGACAGGGAATGGGGCCCCAGTACTTC. It specifies CASSLPSFPGQGMGPQYF.

There are many counts of this clonotype. V is TRBV27 and J is TRBJ2-6, with 11 bases aligning to TRBD2. The CDR3 extends over 16 amino acids. Unmatched junction bases numbered 1, after V lost 5 bases and J lost 1 base. Germline V lookup: CDR1 MNHEY, CDR2 SMNVEV (reference sequence). Here the CDR3 DNA reads TGTGCCAGCAGTCTAGCGGGAGGATCTGGGGCCAACGTCCTGACTTTC. Translation: CASSLAGGSGANVLTF.

This clonotype was seen a handful of times. The V call is TRBV29-1, the J call TRBJ2-1; TRBD1 aligns across 9 bases. The V segment lost 0 bases and the J segment 4 bases; nucleotides outside the gene matches: 7. This CDR3 region has 16 residues. Germline V gene lookup returns CDR1 SQVTM and CDR2 ANQGSEA. Here the CDR3 reads CSVEESRDRGYNEQFF. The DNA of the CDR3 is TGCAGCGTTGAAGAGAGTCGAGACAGGGGGTACAATGAGCAGTTCTTC.